What follows are 17 T cell receptor beta chains derived from one specimen sequenced in a study of early T cells in non-severe SARS-CoV-2 infection (dated by TCRdb to about 2021). Receptor amplification or capture employed 5' RACE. These reads were obtained on a NextSeq 500. Through fastp at Q25 and MiXCR, TCRdb rebuilt clones from the public reads, retaining in-frame beta chains. One record per CDR3 amino acid sequence lists the most common genes and DNA. In this sample the table shows about 33,000 distinct CDR3 sequences, roughly 5.4% of which occur a single time. Roughly 29% of the sample rests with the top ten. The sequencing sample was made of whole blood. The receptors shown here come from an adult who was a healthcare worker with PCR-confirmed SARS-CoV-2 infection or an uninfected control (not recorded which).

This clonotype was detected a few times. The chain has TRBV12-3 or TRBV12-4 and TRBJ1-4, with D uncertain. Trimming pared 6 bases from V and 0 bases from J, leaving 14 bases between. The CDR3 contains 16 residues. The CDR3 sequence: CASSPPGWSTNEKLFF. CDR3 in DNA: TGTGCCAGCAGCCCGCCGGGATGGTCAACTAATGAAAAACTGTTTTTT.

This clonotype was counted ten times or more. The chain joins TRBV29-1 to TRBJ1-1; 7 bases are shared with TRBD1. The CDR3 is made up of 15 amino acids. Trimming at V came to 7 bases and at J to 0 bases, leaving 11 bases not matched to a gene. Germline-derived CDR1 and CDR2 are SQVTM and ANQGSEA. The CDR3 sequence is CSAASPGQLNTEAFF. The DNA for the CDR3 is TGCAGCGCTGCAAGTCCGGGACAGCTGAACACTGAAGCTTTCTTT.

The gene calls are TRBV15 and TRBJ2-7; the D is unclear. The V end lost 5 bases, the J end lost 0 bases, and 11 bases lay between the germline ends. This CDR3 comprises 14 residues. Germline loops: CDR1 LNHNV, CDR2 YYDKDF (reference sequence). The CDR3, as DNA: TGTGCCACCAGCCCCGCGAGGAGCTCCTACGAGCAGTACTTC. It codes for CATSPARSSYEQYF.

This clonotype was recorded at least ten times. CDR3 DNA: TGCAGTGCTGCCATGGGGGGGAGCTCCTACGAGCAGTACTTC. Protein sequence: CSAAMGGSSYEQYF. The V gene is TRBV20-1, the J gene TRBJ2-7, with 7 bases lining up with TRBD2. The CDR3 has 14 residues. Germline CDR1 reads DFQATT; CDR2 reads SNEGSKA (reference sequence). V lost 5 bases, J lost 0 bases, and 7 bases stayed unmatched.

This clonotype was picked up a small number of times. The chain couples TRBV7-8 to TRBJ2-2; D gene ambiguous. The CDR3 length is 16 residues. Trimming took 2 bases from V and 1 from J, leaving 11 bases between them. The germline gives CDR1 SGHVS, CDR2 FQNEAQ. In DNA form, the CDR3 reads TGTGCCAGCAGCTTAAAGGCGCCGCAGAACACCGGGGAGCTGTTTTTT. Translation: CASSLKAPQNTGELFF.

This clonotype was seen ten or more times. For the CDR3, the DNA is TGTGCCAGCCGGGACACCTACACTGAAGCTTTCTTT. Protein: CASRDTYTEAFF. The chain links TRBV12-3 or TRBV12-4 to TRBJ1-1; perhaps TRBD1 as D (6 bases). CDR3 length equals 12 residues. V was cut by 8 bases and J by 3 bases, with 10 bases left in between.

In this sample, this clonotype turned up many times. The genes are TRBV7-9 and TRBJ1-1; no clear D gene. From germline, CDR1 is SEHNR and CDR2 FQNEAQ (reference sequence). The V gene lost 4 bases and the J gene lost 6 bases, with 9 bases spanning the gap. The CDR3 contains 12 residues. As DNA, the CDR3 is TGTGCCAGCAGCTATATACTCTCTGAAGCTTTCTTT. Amino acids: CASSYILSEAFF.

This clonotype was detected ten times or more. The V call is TRBV9, the J call TRBJ1-5; D is unclear. Trimming removed 5 bases at V and 0 bases at J, with 12 bases between. Germline CDR1 reads SGDLS; CDR2 reads YYNGEE. The CDR3 runs 15 residues. The CDR3 nucleotides are TGTGCCAGCAGACCTCACACGAATAGCAATCAGCCCCAGCATTTT. Its translation is CASRPHTNSNQPQHF.

This clonotype was seen repeatedly, ten times or more. J is TRBJ1-2 and V is TRBV6-6, with D perhaps TRBD1 (6 bases). Trimming stripped 2 bases from V and 10 bases from J, with 17 bases between. The CDR3 consists of 14 residues. CDR1 is MNHNY, CDR2 SVGAGI, per germline (reference sequence). The CDR3 spells CASSYPTGQSNYTF. CDR3 coding DNA: TGTGCCAGCAGTTACCCCACAGGACAGTCGAACTACACCTTC.

The chain is built from TRBV5-4 and TRBJ2-3; the match to TRBD1 covers 9 bases. Per germline, CDR1 SGHNT and CDR2 YYREEE (reference sequence). This CDR3 contains 15 residues. Unmatched junction bases numbered 4, after V lost 3 bases and J lost 2 bases. CDR3 residues: CASSSGTGPTDTQYF. In DNA, the CDR3 is TGTGCCAGCAGCTCCGGGACAGGGCCCACAGATACGCAGTATTTT.

The chain carries TRBV20-1 and TRBJ2-5; 11 nucleotides line up with TRBD1. The V gene end was trimmed by 7 bases and the J gene end by 1 base; junction bases not matched to a gene: 5. The CDR3 runs to 14 residues. The germline gives CDR1 DFQATT, CDR2 SNEGSKA (reference sequence). CDR3 amino acids: CSGWTGGLQETQYF. As DNA, the CDR3 is TGCAGTGGGTGGACAGGGGGCCTCCAAGAGACCCAGTACTTC.

This clonotype has at least ten counts. The chain employs TRBV15 and TRBJ2-4; D possibly corresponds to TRBD2 (6 bases). Germline CDR1 is LNHNV and CDR2 is YYDKDF (reference sequence). V dropped 0 bases and J dropped 9 bases, with 18 bases sitting between them. The CDR3 runs 16 residues. CDR3: CATSRERSAVGSIQYF. DNA for the CDR3: TGTGCCACCAGCAGAGAGAGGTCGGCGGTCGGGAGCATTCAGTACTTC.

This rearrangement joins TRBV18 to TRBJ1-2; D is undetermined. The V gene lost 3 bases and the J gene lost 4 bases, with 12 bases spanning the gap. The CDR3 sequence is 14 residues long. The germline V gene encodes CDR1 KGHSH and CDR2 LQKENI. Here the CDR3 DNA reads TGTGCCAGCTCACCCGGACCTGGAGGCTATGGCTACACCTTC. Translated, it gives CASSPGPGGYGYTF.

This clonotype appeared many times. The V gene is TRBV5-5, the J gene TRBJ2-1, with 7 bases that match TRBD1. The V and J ends lost 4 bases and 6 bases, in that order; junction bases with no gene match: 4. Germline CDR1 is SGHKS and CDR2 is YYEKEE (reference sequence). CDR3 length: 13 residues. The DNA for the CDR3 is TGTGCCAGCAGCCAGACAGGGTCCAATGAGCAGTTCTTC. Its protein is CASSQTGSNEQFF.

CDR3 residues: CASSLGVAFTDTQYF. In DNA, the CDR3 is TGCGCCAGCAGCTTGGGGGTAGCATTCACAGATACGCAGTATTTT. The chain has TRBV5-1 and TRBJ2-3; D gene uncertain. The CDR3 runs to 15 residues. V was trimmed by 0 bases and J by 2 bases, leaving 10 bases between them. Germline CDR1 is SGHRS and CDR2 is YFSETQ.

This sequence joins TRBV6-1 and TRBJ1-5; TRBD1 agrees at 8 bases. The CDR3 has 15 amino acids. CDR1 and CDR2 (germline): MNHNS, SASEGT. V was pared by 1 base and J by 6 bases, with 5 bases of the junction left unmatched. The CDR3 is CASSEGQGAFQPQHF. The CDR3 coding sequence is TGTGCCAGCAGTGAAGGCCAGGGGGCATTTCAGCCCCAGCATTTT.

This chain joins TRBV28 and TRBJ2-1, with 8 bases matching TRBD2. From germline, CDR1 is MDHEN and CDR2 SYDVKM. V lost 4 bases and J lost 4; bases outside the gene matches: 9. The CDR3 spans 16 residues. The CDR3 here is CASSSSGTSHYNEQFF. CDR3 nucleotide sequence: TGTGCCAGCAGTTCCTCCGGGACTAGTCATTACAATGAGCAGTTCTTC.